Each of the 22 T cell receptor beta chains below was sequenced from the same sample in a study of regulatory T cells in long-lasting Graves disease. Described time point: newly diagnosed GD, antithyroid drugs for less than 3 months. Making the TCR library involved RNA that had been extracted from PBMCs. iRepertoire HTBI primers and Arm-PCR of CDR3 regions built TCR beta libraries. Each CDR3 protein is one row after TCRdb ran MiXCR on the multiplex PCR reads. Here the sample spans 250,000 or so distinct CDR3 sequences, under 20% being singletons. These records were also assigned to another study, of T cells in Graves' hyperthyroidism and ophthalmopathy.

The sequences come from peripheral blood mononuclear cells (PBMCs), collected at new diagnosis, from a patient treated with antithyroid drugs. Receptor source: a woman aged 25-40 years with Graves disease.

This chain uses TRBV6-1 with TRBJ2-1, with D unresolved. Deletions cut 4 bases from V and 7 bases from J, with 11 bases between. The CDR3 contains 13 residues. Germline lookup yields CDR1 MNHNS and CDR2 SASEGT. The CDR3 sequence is CASSAKMENEQFF. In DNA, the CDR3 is TGTGCCAGCAGTGCGAAAATGGAGAATGAGCAGTTCTTC.

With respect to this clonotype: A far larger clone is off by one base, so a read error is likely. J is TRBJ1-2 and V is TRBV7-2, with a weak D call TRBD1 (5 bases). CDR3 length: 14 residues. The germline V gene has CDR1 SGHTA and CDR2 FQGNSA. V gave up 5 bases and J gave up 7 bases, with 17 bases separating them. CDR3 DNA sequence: TGTGCCAGCAGCCAACGTGGGGGGGTTTCTGGCTACACCTTC. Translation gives CASSQRGGVSGYTF.

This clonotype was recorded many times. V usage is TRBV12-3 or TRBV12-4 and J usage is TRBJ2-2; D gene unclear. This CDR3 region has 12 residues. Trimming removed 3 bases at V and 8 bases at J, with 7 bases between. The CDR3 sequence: CASSFIPGELFF. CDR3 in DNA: TGTGCCAGCAGTTTTATACCAGGGGAGCTGTTTTTT.

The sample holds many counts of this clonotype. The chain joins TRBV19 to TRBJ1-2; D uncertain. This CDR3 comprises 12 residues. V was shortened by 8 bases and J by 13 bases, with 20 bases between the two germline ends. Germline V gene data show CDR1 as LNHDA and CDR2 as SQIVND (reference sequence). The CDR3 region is CASGWTAGLSTF. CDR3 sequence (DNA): TGTGCCAGTGGTTGGACGGCCGGGTTATCCACCTTC.

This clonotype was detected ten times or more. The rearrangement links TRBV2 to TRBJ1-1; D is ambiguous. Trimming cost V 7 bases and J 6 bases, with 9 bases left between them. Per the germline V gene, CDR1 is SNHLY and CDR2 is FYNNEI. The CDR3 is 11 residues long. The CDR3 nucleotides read TGTGCCAGCATGTTCGACGCTGAAGCTTTCTTT. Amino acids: CASMFDAEAFF.

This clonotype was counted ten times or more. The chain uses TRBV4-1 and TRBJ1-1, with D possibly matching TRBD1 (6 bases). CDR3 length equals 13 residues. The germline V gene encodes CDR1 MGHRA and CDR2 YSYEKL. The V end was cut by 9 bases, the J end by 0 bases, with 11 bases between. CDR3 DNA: TGCGCCAGTGGGGGCGAGATGAACACTGAAGCTTTCTTT. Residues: CASGGEMNTEAFF.

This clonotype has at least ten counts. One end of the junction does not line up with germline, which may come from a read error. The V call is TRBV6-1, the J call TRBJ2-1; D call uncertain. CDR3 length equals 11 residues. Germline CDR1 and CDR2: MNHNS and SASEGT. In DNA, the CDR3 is TGTGCCAGCAGCTCCGGACCTAATATCCTCTTC. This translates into CASSSGPNILF.

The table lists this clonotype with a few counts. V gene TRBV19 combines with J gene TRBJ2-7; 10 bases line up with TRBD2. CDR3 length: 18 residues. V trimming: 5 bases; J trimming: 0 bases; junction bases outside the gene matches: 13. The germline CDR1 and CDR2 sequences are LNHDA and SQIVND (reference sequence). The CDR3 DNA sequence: TGTGCCAGTAGTCCTGAGGGATTGGGACTAGCGTTCTCCTACGAGCAGTACTTC. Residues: CASSPEGLGLAFSYEQYF.

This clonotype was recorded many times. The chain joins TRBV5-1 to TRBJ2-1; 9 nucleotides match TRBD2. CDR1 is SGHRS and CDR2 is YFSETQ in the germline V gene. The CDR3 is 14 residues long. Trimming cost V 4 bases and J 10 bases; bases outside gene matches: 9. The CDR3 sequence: CASSTDFSGGEQFF. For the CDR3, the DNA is TGCGCCAGCAGCACGGACTTTAGCGGGGGCGAGCAGTTCTTC. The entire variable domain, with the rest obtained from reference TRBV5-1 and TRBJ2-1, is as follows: KAGVTQTPRYLIKTRGQQVTLSCSPISGHRSVSWYQQTPGQGLQFLFEYFSETQRNKGNFPGRFSGRQFSNSRSEMNVSTLELGDSALYLCASSTDFSGGEQFFGPGTRLTVL.

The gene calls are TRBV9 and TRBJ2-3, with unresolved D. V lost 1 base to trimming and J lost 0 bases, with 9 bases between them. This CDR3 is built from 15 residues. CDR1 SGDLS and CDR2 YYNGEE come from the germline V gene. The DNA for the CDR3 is TGTGCCAGCAGCGTATTCCCTACTAGCACAGATACGCAGTATTTT. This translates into CASSVFPTSTDTQYF.

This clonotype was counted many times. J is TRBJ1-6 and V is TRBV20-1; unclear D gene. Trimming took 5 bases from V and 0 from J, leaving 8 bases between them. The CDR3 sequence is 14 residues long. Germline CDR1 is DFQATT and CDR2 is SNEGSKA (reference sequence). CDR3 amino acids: CSALSPSYNSPLHF. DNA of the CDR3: TGCAGTGCTCTATCGCCCTCCTATAATTCACCCCTCCACTTT.

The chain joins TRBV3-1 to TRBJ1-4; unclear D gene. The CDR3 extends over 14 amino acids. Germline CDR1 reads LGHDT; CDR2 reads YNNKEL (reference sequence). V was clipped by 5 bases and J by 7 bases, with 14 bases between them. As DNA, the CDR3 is TGTGCCAGCAGCATCCGGCCGGCCACTGAAAAACTGTTTTTT. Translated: CASSIRPATEKLFF.

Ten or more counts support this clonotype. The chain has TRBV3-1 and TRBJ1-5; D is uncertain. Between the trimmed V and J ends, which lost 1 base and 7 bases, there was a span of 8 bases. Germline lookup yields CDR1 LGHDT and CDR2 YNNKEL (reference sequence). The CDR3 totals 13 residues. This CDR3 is CASSQGLSQPQHF. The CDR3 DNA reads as TGTGCCAGCAGCCAAGGGCTTAGCCAGCCCCAGCATTTT.

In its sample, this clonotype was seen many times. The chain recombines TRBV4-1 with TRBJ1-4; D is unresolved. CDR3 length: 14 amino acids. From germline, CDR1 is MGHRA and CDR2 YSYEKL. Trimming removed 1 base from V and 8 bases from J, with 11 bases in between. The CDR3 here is CASSQGQRSEKLFF. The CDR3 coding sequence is TGCGCCAGCAGCCAAGGGCAGCGATCGGAAAAACTGTTTTTT.

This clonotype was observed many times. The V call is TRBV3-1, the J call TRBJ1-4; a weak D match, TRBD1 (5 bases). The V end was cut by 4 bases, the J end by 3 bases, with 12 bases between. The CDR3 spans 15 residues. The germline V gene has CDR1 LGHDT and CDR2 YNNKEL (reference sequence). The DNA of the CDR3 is TGTGCCAGCAGCCCCCAGGGTCTAGCTAATGAAAAACTGTTTTTT. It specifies CASSPQGLANEKLFF. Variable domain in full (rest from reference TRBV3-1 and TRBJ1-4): DTAVSQTPKYLVTQMGNDKSIKCEQNLGHDTMYWYKQDSKKFLKIMFSYNNKELIINETVPNRFSPKSPDKAHLNLHINSLELGDSAVYFCASSPQGLANEKLFFGSGTQLSVL.

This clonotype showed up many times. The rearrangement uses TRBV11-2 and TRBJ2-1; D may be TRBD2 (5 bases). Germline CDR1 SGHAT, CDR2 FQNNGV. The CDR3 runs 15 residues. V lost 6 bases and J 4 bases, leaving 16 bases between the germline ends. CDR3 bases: TGTGCCAGCAGTTCCCGGAAGGGAGATTACAATGAGCAGTTCTTC. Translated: CASSSRKGDYNEQFF.

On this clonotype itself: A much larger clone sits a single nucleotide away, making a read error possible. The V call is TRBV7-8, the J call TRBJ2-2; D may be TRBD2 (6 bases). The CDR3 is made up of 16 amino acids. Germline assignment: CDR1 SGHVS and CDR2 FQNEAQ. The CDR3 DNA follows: TGTGCCAACAGTCATTCAACCGCGGGGAGGACCGGGGAGCCGTTTTTT. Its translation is CANSHSTAGRTGEPFF. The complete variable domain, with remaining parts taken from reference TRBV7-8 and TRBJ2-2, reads GAGVSQSPRYKVAKRGQDVALRCDPISGHVSLFWYQQALGQGPEFLTYFQNEAQLDKSGLPSDRFFAERPEGSVSTLKIQRTQQEDSAVYLCANSHSTAGRTGEPFFGEGSRLTVL.

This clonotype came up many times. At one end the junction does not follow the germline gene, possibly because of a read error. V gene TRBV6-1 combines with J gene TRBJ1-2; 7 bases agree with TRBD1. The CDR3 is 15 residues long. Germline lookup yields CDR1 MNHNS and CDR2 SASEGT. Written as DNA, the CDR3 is TGTGCCGGCAGAAAGGAGGGGGCGCGGGGCTATGGCTACACCTTC. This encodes CAGRKEGARGYGYTF.

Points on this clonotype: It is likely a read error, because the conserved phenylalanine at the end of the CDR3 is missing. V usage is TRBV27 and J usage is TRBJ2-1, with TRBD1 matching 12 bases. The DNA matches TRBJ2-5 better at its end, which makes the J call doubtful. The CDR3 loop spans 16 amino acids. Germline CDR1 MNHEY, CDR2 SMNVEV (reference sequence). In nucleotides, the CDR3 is TGTGCCAGCAGTCTCTCTCGGGACAGGGGGCGGGAGACCCAGTACTCC. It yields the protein CASSLSRDRGRETQYS.

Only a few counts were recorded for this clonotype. CDR3: CASSPQVAGGQDTQYF. The DNA for the CDR3 is TGTGCCAGCAGCCCCCAAGTAGCGGGGGGGCAAGATACGCAGTATTTT. This sequence joins TRBV7-2 and TRBJ2-3; 11 nucleotides align to TRBD2. This CDR3 spans 16 amino acids. With V trimmed by 5 bases and J by 5 bases, 9 bases remained unmatched. Per germline, CDR1 SGHTA and CDR2 FQGNSA.

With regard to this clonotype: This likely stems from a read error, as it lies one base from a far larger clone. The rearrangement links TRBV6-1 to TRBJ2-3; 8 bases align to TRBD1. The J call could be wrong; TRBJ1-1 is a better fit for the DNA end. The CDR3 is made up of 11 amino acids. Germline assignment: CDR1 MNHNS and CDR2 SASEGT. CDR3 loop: CASGDRSEAFF. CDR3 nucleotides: TGTGCCAGCGGGGACAGGAGTGAAGCTTTCTTT.

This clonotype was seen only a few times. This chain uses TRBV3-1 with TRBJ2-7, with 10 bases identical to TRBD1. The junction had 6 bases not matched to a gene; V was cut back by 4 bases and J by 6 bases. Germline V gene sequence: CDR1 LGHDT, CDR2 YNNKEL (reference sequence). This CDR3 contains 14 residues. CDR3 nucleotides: TGTGCCAGCAGCCCTGGGACAGGGGAACTCGAGCAGTACTTC. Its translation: CASSPGTGELEQYF.